The 32 T cell receptor beta chains below all came from one sample that was sequenced in a study of T cells in Graves' hyperthyroidism and ophthalmopathy. Researchers took RNA transcripts and amplified the TCR beta CDR3 regions from them. Carried out on the TCR CDR3, a first-round RT-PCR used the HTBI primer set. TCRdb analysed the multiplex PCR reads with MiXCR anew, one entry per CDR3 protein. The table has some 350,000 distinct CDR3 sequences, approximately 14% seen once. Sequences were obtained from blood. The receptors here all came from a woman aged 18-30 years with Graves' hyperthyroidism that later progressed to Graves' ophthalmopathy.

The chain has TRBV14 and TRBJ2-7; possible D gene TRBD2, 5 bases. Between the trimmed V and J ends, which lost 1 base and 1 base, there was a span of 8 bases. Looked up from germline, CDR1 is SGHDN and CDR2 is FVKESK. CDR3 length: 14 amino acids. DNA for the CDR3: TGTGCCAGCAGCCAAGCGGGATGGTCCTACGAGCAGTACTTC. Translating it yields CASSQAGWSYEQYF. The full variable domain, its missing parts supplied by reference TRBV14 and TRBJ2-7, is EAGVTQFPSHSVIEKGQTVTLRCDPISGHDNLYWYRRVMGKEIKFLLHFVKESKQDESGMPNNRFLAERTGGTYSTLKVQPAELEDSGVYFCASSQAGWSYEQYFGPGTRLTVT.

Many counts were recorded for this clonotype. The DNA for the CDR3 is TGTGCCAGCAGACGGGACAGGGGAGAGGACTATGGCTACACCTTC. Amino acid sequence: CASRRDRGEDYGYTF. The chain combines TRBV28 with TRBJ1-2; 10 bases agree with TRBD1. Germline V gene lookup returns CDR1 MDHEN and CDR2 SYDVKM. J lost 3 bases, V lost 6 bases, and 7 bases had no gene match. This CDR3 region has 15 residues.

The chain employs TRBV20-1 and TRBJ2-3, with D unresolved. The germline V and J ends were trimmed by 5 bases and 6 bases, with 15 bases remaining between them. Germline loops: CDR1 DFQATT, CDR2 SNEGSKA (reference sequence). CDR3 size: 13 residues. The CDR3 nucleotides are TGCAGTGCTTCTACATCCTCACCGGATACGCAGTATTTT. This gives the protein CSASTSSPDTQYF.

In its sample, this clonotype was seen many times. This chain uses TRBV18 with TRBJ1-1; a weak D match, TRBD1 (6 bases). Germline V gene data show CDR1 as KGHSH and CDR2 as LQKENI. The CDR3 covers 15 residues. The V gene lost 3 bases and the J gene lost 1 base, with 12 bases spanning the gap. The CDR3 region is CASSPNQGQNTEAFF. CDR3 coding DNA: TGTGCCAGCTCACCGAATCAGGGACAGAACACTGAAGCTTTCTTT.

This clonotype was seen many times. This rearrangement joins TRBV5-1 to TRBJ2-1; D gene unclear. Germline V gene lookup returns CDR1 SGHRS and CDR2 YFSETQ. This CDR3 region has 14 residues. V gave up 0 bases and J gave up 9 bases, with 13 bases separating them. CDR3 in DNA: TGCGCCAGCAGCTTGGACCGTGGAGTGCGTGAGCAGTTCTTC. It yields the protein CASSLDRGVREQFF.

The genes are TRBV10-3 and TRBJ2-7; D may be TRBD1 (5 bases). Trimming left V 2 bases short and J 3 bases short, with 8 bases between. The CDR3 totals 13 residues. Germline-derived CDR1 and CDR2 are ENHRY and SYGVKD. The CDR3 protein is CAISEGADYEQYF. The CDR3 DNA sequence: TGTGCCATCAGTGAGGGGGCCGACTACGAGCAGTACTTC.

This clonotype was observed many times. The V and J genes are TRBV27 and TRBJ2-7; D gene uncertain. The length of the CDR3 is 15 residues. The germline V and J ends were trimmed by 6 bases and 0 bases, with 15 bases remaining between them. CDR1 is MNHEY and CDR2 is SMNVEV in the germline V gene (reference sequence). The CDR3 region is CASSRSSQSSYEQYF. CDR3 DNA: TGTGCCAGCAGCCGATCGAGCCAGAGCTCCTACGAGCAGTACTTC.

The sample holds many counts of this clonotype. This CDR3 is CASSQATRGTLYRAFF. CDR3 nucleotides: TGTGCCAGCAGCCAAGCCACCCGCGGGACACTCTACCGAGCTTTCTTT. The chain joins TRBV7-8 to TRBJ1-1, with a possible D match to TRBD1 (6 bases). V lost 5 bases and J 10 bases, leaving 26 bases between the germline ends. This CDR3 has 16 amino acids. The germline gives CDR1 SGHVS, CDR2 FQNEAQ.

This clonotype was seen ten or more times. V and J are TRBV11-2 and TRBJ2-7, with TRBD2 as a possible D gene (5 bases). There are 13 residues in the CDR3. V dropped 0 bases and J dropped 6 bases, with 9 bases sitting between them. Germline V lookup: CDR1 SGHAT, CDR2 FQNNGV. The CDR3 reads CASSLDVGSEQYF. CDR3 in DNA: TGTGCCAGCAGCTTAGATGTTGGGAGCGAGCAGTACTTC.

This clonotype turned up a few times. This sequence joins TRBV6-1 and TRBJ2-5; TRBD2 might be the D (6 bases). Trimming stripped 8 bases from V and 5 bases from J, with 12 bases between. The germline CDR1 and CDR2 sequences are MNHNS and SASEGT. The CDR3 is 12 residues long. In DNA form, the CDR3 reads TGTGCCAGCGGCGGGATGTGGGAGACCCAGTACTTC. Protein product: CASGGMWETQYF.

The J gene is TRBJ1-5, the V gene TRBV6-5; tentative D call: TRBD1 (6 bases). The germline gives CDR1 MNHEY, CDR2 SVGAGI. The CDR3 contains 14 residues. The germline V and J ends were trimmed by 2 bases and 4 bases, with 9 bases remaining between them. CDR3 sequence reads: CASSYRGANQPQHF. The CDR3 DNA follows: TGTGCCAGCAGTTACAGGGGGGCTAATCAGCCCCAGCATTTT.

This clonotype was counted at least ten times. CDR3 sequence (DNA): TGTGCCAGTGCCGGGGACGGGATTTCTGACGAGCAGTACTTC. This codes for CASAGDGISDEQYF. The chain has TRBV19 and TRBJ2-7, with D perhaps given as TRBD1 or TRBD2 (5 bases each). Germline CDR1 and CDR2: LNHDA and SQIVND (reference sequence). V was shortened by 8 bases and J by 5 bases, with 19 bases between the two germline ends. The CDR3 is 14 amino acids.

The CDR3 DNA follows: TGTGCCAGCAGTTTGCCAGAATCCTACAATGAGCAGTTCTTC. It codes for CASSLPESYNEQFF. This chain connects TRBV28 to TRBJ2-1, with D unclear. CDR3 length: 14 residues. The germline V gene has CDR1 MDHEN and CDR2 SYDVKM. Trimming stripped 3 bases from V and 1 base from J, with 7 bases between.

This clonotype was observed at least ten times. Here the CDR3 DNA reads TGCAGTGCTAGTCCGGACAGGACTTTAAGCGGGAGGAGGCACAATGAGCAGTTCTTC. It codes for CSASPDRTLSGRRHNEQFF. The chain employs TRBV20-1 and TRBJ2-1; 9 nucleotides agree with TRBD2. The CDR3 totals 19 residues. V was pared by 3 bases and J by 5 bases, with 20 bases of the junction left unmatched. Germline CDR1 DFQATT, CDR2 SNEGSKA (reference sequence).

At least ten counts were recorded for this clonotype. In DNA form, the CDR3 reads TGTGCCAGCAGCCGTCCGAAGAGCGGGGCGCACACCGGGGAGCTGTTTTTT. It codes for CASSRPKSGAHTGELFF. J is TRBJ2-2 and V is TRBV5-5; 7 nucleotides match TRBD2. The length of the CDR3 is 17 residues. The J segment lost 3 bases and the V segment lost 4 bases, leaving 12 bases of the junction unmatched. In germline, CDR1 is SGHKS, CDR2 YYEKEE (reference sequence).

The chain has TRBV6-6 and TRBJ1-6; the D is unclear. CDR3 length: 12 amino acids. V lost 2 bases to trimming and J lost 8 bases, with 4 bases between them. CDR1 MNHNY and CDR2 SVGAGI come from the germline V gene (reference sequence). The CDR3 region is CASSYMDSPLHF. The CDR3 DNA reads TGTGCCAGCAGTTACATGGATTCACCCCTCCACTTT.

Ten or more counts support this clonotype. The chain links TRBV7-6 to TRBJ2-5; D might be TRBD2 (5 bases). The V end lost 4 bases, the J end lost 0 bases, and 9 bases lay between the germline ends. This CDR3 spans 14 amino acids. In germline, CDR1 is SGHVS, CDR2 FNYEAQ. The CDR3 loop reads CASSSTGNQETQYF. CDR3 nucleotide sequence: TGTGCCAGCAGCTCCACGGGGAACCAAGAGACCCAGTACTTC.

This clonotype turned up a few times. The chain couples TRBV7-2 to TRBJ2-1, with 7 positions matching TRBD1. J lost 11 bases, V lost 5 bases, and 15 bases had no gene match. This CDR3 has 15 residues. The germline V gene encodes CDR1 SGHTA and CDR2 FQGNSA. CDR3 residues: CASSERQGTTMKQFF. The CDR3 DNA sequence: TGTGCCAGCAGCGAGAGACAGGGTACAACAATGAAGCAGTTCTTC.

This clonotype was seen ten or more times. The V and J genes are TRBV28 and TRBJ2-7; either TRBD1 or TRBD2 may fit D (6 bases each). CDR1 is MDHEN and CDR2 is SYDVKM in the germline V gene. The CDR3 contains 16 residues. V was clipped by 5 bases and J by 1 base, with 18 bases between them. This CDR3 is CASSPASGAGSYEQYF. CDR3 in DNA: TGTGCCAGCAGTCCTGCTTCGGGGGCTGGGTCCTACGAGCAGTACTTC.

This clonotype was counted between two and nine times. The chain carries TRBV28 and TRBJ2-2, with unresolved D. V lost 2 bases to trimming and J lost 7 bases, with 5 bases between them. The CDR3 has 12 residues. The germline V gene has CDR1 MDHEN and CDR2 SYDVKM. The CDR3 reads CASSLIFGELFF. In DNA, the CDR3 is TGTGCCAGCAGTTTAATCTTCGGGGAGCTGTTTTTT.

This clonotype has at least ten counts. The J gene is TRBJ2-1, the V gene TRBV12-3 or TRBV12-4; 10 nucleotides match TRBD2. CDR3 size: 16 residues. Trimming took 6 bases from V and 7 from J; bases not matched to a gene: 12. CDR3: CASSHPLAGVGNEQFF. In DNA, the CDR3 is TGTGCCAGCAGCCACCCCCTAGCGGGAGTGGGTAATGAGCAGTTCTTC.

CDR3 protein: CSVKGVLSYEQYF. The DNA of the CDR3 is TGCAGCGTCAAGGGAGTGCTCTCCTACGAGCAGTACTTC. V is TRBV29-1 and J is TRBJ2-7; possibly TRBD2 for D (5 bases). CDR1 is SQVTM, CDR2 ANQGSEA, per germline. The CDR3 sequence is 13 residues long. Deletions cut 6 bases from V and 0 bases from J, with 12 bases between.

The V and J genes are TRBV12-3 or TRBV12-4 and TRBJ1-1; D unresolved. Trimming took off 6 bases at V and 9 bases at J, with 11 bases between the two ends. CDR3 length: 11 amino acids. The chain's CDR3 is CASRAQSQAFF. The CDR3 DNA is TGTGCCAGCAGAGCTCAGAGTCAAGCTTTCTTT.

In its sample, this clonotype was seen many times. The rearrangement joins TRBV27 to TRBJ1-6; maybe TRBD1 (5 bases). V gave up 2 bases and J gave up 9 bases, with 11 bases separating them. Germline CDR1 MNHEY, CDR2 SMNVEV (reference sequence). The CDR3 sequence is 14 residues long. CDR3 region: CASSLNPGFSPLHF. Here the CDR3 DNA reads TGTGCCAGCAGTTTAAACCCAGGGTTTTCACCCCTCCACTTT.

CDR3 residues: CASSLRGQGFNTGELFF. The CDR3 DNA is TGTGCCAGCAGCTTAAGGGGGCAGGGATTCAACACCGGGGAGCTGTTTTTT. The V gene is TRBV13, the J gene TRBJ2-2, with 7 bases that match TRBD1. The CDR3 contains 17 residues. The V gene end was trimmed by 2 bases and the J gene end by 2 bases; junction bases not matched to a gene: 8. The germline V gene has CDR1 PRHDT and CDR2 FYEKMQ (reference sequence).

Regarding this clonotype: This sequence may be a read error, since a much larger clone differs from it by one base. The chain uses TRBV7-9 and TRBJ2-3; 9 nucleotides line up with TRBD2. Germline loops: CDR1 SEHNR, CDR2 FQNEAQ (reference sequence). V was clipped by 1 base and J by 2 bases; unmatched bases: 4. This CDR3 region has 16 residues. The CDR3 DNA follows: TGTGCCAGCAGCTTAGATAGCGGGAGTCTCACAGATACGCAGTATTTT. Its translation: CASSLDSGSLTDTQYF.

Of note for this clonotype: At one end the junction does not follow the germline gene, possibly because of a read error. This sequence joins TRBV2 and TRBJ2-5; 9 bases fit TRBD2. This CDR3 comprises 18 residues. Germline V lookup: CDR1 SNHLY, CDR2 FYNNEI. The CDR3 protein is CASSLRTVSGGGEETQYF. The CDR3, as DNA: TGTGCCAGCAGCTTACGGACTGTTAGCGGGGGAGGGGAAGAAACCCAGTACTTC.

This clonotype was seen ten or more times. V gene TRBV7-2 combines with J gene TRBJ2-1; 10 bases line up with TRBD2. The CDR3 is 16 amino acids. The germline gives CDR1 SGHTA, CDR2 FQGNSA. V lost 5 bases, J lost 4 bases, and 8 bases stayed unmatched. The CDR3 sequence: CASSPLAGELYNEQFF. The CDR3 DNA is TGTGCCAGCAGCCCGCTAGCGGGAGAACTGTACAATGAGCAGTTCTTC.

This sequence joins TRBV6-6 and TRBJ2-1; 10 bases match TRBD2. CDR3 size: 16 residues. The V gene's germline CDR1 is MNHNY and CDR2 SVGAGI (reference sequence). V gave up 2 bases and J gave up 8 bases; unmatched junction bases: 9. The CDR3 coding sequence is TGTGCCAGCAGTTACCCAGGGGCTAGCGGGAGTCATGAGCAGTTCTTC. Amino acids: CASSYPGASGSHEQFF.

This clonotype has at least ten counts. Written as DNA, the CDR3 is TGTGCCAGCAGTTCCGGACAGGAAGATTCACCCCTCCACTTT. Its translation: CASSSGQEDSPLHF. The chain couples TRBV12-3 or TRBV12-4 to TRBJ1-6; 7 bases fit TRBD1. V shed 4 bases and J 8 bases; nucleotides not matched to a gene: 5. This CDR3 is built from 14 residues.

The chain carries TRBV19 and TRBJ1-1; D perhaps matches TRBD1 (6 bases). Trimming cost V 1 base and J 11 bases, with 14 bases left between them. The CDR3 runs 13 residues. Germline CDR1 LNHDA, CDR2 SQIVND (reference sequence). This CDR3 is CASSIAAGQSAFF. As DNA, the CDR3 is TGTGCCAGTAGTATAGCGGCCGGACAGTCGGCTTTCTTT.

The chain joins TRBV12-3 or TRBV12-4 to TRBJ2-7; 8 positions match TRBD2. After removal of 5 bases from V and 2 bases from J, the junction contained 5 bases not matched to a gene. The CDR3 totals 14 residues. CDR3 loop: CASSLSGTPYEQYF. For the CDR3, the DNA is TGTGCCAGCAGTCTTAGCGGGACACCCTACGAGCAGTACTTC.